This TCR beta chain was sequenced for a study of spatial heterogeneity in lung cancer. Study in general: Fewer alpha-chain than beta-chain sequences were consistently detected. As counted in raw reads, each unique TCR and UMI combination appeared more than ten times on average.

MiXCR, applied by TCRdb to the 5' RACE reads, yields one record per CDR3 protein. The sample consists of more than 60,000 distinct CDR3 sequences, approximately 6% of them appearing once. This clonotype was recorded many times. Time point indicated: sample taken at primary tumor resection. From tumor, nontumor lung or frozen PBMC, whole RNA was taken unsorted for sequencing. V lost 3 bases to trimming and J lost 2 bases, with 10 bases between them. Germline CDR1 is MDHEN and CDR2 is SYDVKM. The CDR3 has 14 residues. The chain joins TRBV28 to TRBJ1-2; D unresolved. Specimen: PBMCs, collected at surgery. This TCR came from a female donor with early-stage non-small cell lung cancer. The CDR3, as DNA: TGTGCCAGCAGTTTTCAGCGTAAGAACTATGGCTACACCTTC. Translation: CASSFQRKNYGYTF.